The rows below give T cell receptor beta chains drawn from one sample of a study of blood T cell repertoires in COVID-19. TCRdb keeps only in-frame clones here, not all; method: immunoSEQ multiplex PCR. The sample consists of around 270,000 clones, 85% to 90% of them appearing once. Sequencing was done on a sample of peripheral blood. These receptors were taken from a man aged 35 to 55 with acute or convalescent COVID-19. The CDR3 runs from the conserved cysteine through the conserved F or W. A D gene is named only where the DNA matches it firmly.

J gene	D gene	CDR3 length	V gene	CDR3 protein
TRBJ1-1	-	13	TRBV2	CASRAFMNTEAFF
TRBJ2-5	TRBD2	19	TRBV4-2	CASSQDQVASGGARETQYF
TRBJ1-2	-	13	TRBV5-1	CASSLVVGEGYTF
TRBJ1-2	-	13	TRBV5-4	CASSPDSTYGYTF
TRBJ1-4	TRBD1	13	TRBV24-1	CANPGQGNEKLFF
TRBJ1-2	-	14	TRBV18	CASSPQGLNYGYTF
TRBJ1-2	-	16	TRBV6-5	CASSYVAVDSPYGYTF
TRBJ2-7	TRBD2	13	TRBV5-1	CASSSGLAGEQYF
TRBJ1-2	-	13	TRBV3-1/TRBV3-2	CASSQGQMGGYTF
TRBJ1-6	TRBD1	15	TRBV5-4	CASSRLQGADSPLHF
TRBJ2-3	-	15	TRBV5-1	CASSFDRTSTDTQYF
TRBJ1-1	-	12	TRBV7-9	CASSLRETEAFF
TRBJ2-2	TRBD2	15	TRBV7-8	CASSPLPGGTGELFF
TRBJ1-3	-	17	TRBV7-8	CASSLARDDSSGNTIYF
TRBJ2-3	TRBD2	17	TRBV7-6	CASSSLPSGGVVDTQYF
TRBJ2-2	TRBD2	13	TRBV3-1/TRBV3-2	CASLGGSAGELFF
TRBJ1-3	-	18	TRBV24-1	CATSDTPGHGPSGNTIYF
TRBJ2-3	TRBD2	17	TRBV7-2	CASSLRGAGTSRDTQYF
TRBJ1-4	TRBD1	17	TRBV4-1	CASSRQGPSMANEKLFF
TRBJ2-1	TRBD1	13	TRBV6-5	CASSPRDRRFQFF
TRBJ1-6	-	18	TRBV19	CASSTPRRGESLYPGLNF
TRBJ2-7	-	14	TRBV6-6	CASSQGLSSYEQYF
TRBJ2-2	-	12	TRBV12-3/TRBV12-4	CASSSSPGELFF
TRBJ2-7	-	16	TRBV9	CASSDSLGAQSYEQYF
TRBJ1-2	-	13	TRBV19	CASRIDGNYGYTF
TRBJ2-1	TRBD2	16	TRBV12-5	CASGPPRPSGTDEQFF
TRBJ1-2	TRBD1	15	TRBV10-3	CAIKTGQGGNYGYTF
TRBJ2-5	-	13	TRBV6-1	CASSEGWRETQYF
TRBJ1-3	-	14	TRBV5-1	CASSFGNSGNTIYF
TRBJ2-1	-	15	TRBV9	CASSVYPGPDNEQFF
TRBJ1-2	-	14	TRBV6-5	CASTRSMAADGYTF
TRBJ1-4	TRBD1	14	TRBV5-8	CASTVDRGGEKLFF
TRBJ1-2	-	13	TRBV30	CAFSEAANYGYTF
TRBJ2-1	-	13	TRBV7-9	CASSVLGAAEQFF